The present TCR beta chain was sequenced within a study of T cells in tuberculosis. Turning to the study itself: IGRA-negative adolescents, IGRA-positive adolescents with latent tuberculosis and adults with active tuberculosis formed this South African cohort.

Adolescents were screened for latent TB by skin test and IGRA. The CDR3 runs 12 residues. V lost 2 bases, J lost 9 bases, and 2 bases stayed unmatched. Germline CDR1 and CDR2: MRHNA and SNTAGT. TCRdb's table, derived via immunoSEQ multiplex PCR, lists solely in-frame clones and lacks some. The sample lists roughly 45,000 clones, about 94% occurring once. Sequencing used PBMCs. The receptor comes from a donor aged 10-29 years with latent tuberculosis or without tuberculosis infection. Some clones in this sample may be carry-over from other donors' samples. The V gene is TRBV6-4, the J gene TRBJ2-3, with 7 bases matching TRBD1. The CDR3 DNA reads as TGTGCCAGCAGTGACCTGGGACAGACGCAGTATTTT. Amino acid sequence: CASSDLGQTQYF.